The rows below give T cell receptor beta chains drawn from one sample of a study of T-cell memory formation after mild COVID-19. TCRdb fed the 5' RACE reads into MiXCR, producing one record per CDR3 protein. In the table there are fewer than 450,000 distinct CDR3 sequences, roughly 20% of which are singletons. Sample: PBMCs or a T cell subset sorted from them (not recorded which). Receptor source: an adult woman who had mild COVID-19 (a few samples of this study predate the infection). Cell type and time point are not known. Each CDR3 is given with its conserved first and last residue. The order of the fields is V gene, clone size, J gene, D gene, CDR3 protein, CDR3 DNA. A D gene is named only where the DNA matches it firmly. Clone size is not always given. Where it is, it says once, few, many or a class for expanded clones.

TRBV5-4	few	TRBJ2-5	.	CASSLVGRAFGKETQYF	TGTGCCAGCAGCTTGGTAGGCAGGGCGTTTGGCAAAGAGACCCAGTACTTC
TRBV6-5	few	TRBJ2-1	TRBD2	CASSRTSGSYNEQFF	TGTGCCAGCAGTCGGACTAGCGGCTCCTACAATGAGCAGTTCTTC
TRBV19	few	TRBJ1-1	.	CASTLTGGLSTEAFF	TGTGCCAGTACCCTAACGGGGGGTCTGAGCACTGAAGCTTTCTTT
TRBV7-2	.	TRBJ2-3	TRBD2	CASSLGGTSGGDTQYF	TGTGCCAGCAGCTTAGGTGGGACTAGCGGTGGGGATACGCAGTATTTT
TRBV21-1	.	TRBJ1-4	.	CASSKGKTNEKLFF	TGTGCCAGCAGCAAAGGGAAGACTAATGAAAAACTGTTTTTT
TRBV7-3	.	TRBJ1-2	.	CASSPGGGPRGYTF	TGTGCCAGCAGCCCCGGGGGGGGGCCTCGCGGCTACACCTTC
TRBV9	few	TRBJ2-1	TRBD2	CASSAGGSSYNEQFF	TGTGCCAGCAGCGCGGGGGGGAGCTCCTACAATGAGCAGTTCTTC
TRBV7-3	.	TRBJ2-3	.	CASRAMGTDTQYF	TGTGCCAGCAGGGCAATGGGGACAGATACGCAGTATTTT
TRBV4-2	.	TRBJ2-1	.	CASSQERDNEQFF	TGTGCCAGCAGCCAAGAAAGGGACAATGAGCAGTTCTTC
TRBV19	few	TRBJ2-7	TRBD1	CASRTGTGAYEQYF	TGTGCCAGTAGAACCGGGACAGGGGCCTACGAGCAGTACTTC
TRBV7-3	.	TRBJ2-1	TRBD2	CASSLDPRGGGKYNEQFF	TGTGCCAGCAGCTTAGACCCCCGGGGCGGGGGGAAATACAATGAGCAGTTCTTC
TRBV12-3/TRBV12-4	.	TRBJ2-7	.	CASSPPGGTVFSPTSYEQYF	TGTGCCAGCAGTCCCCCGGGAGGGACAGTATTTTCCCCAACAAGCTACGAGCAGTACTTC
TRBV5-1	.	TRBJ2-5	.	CASSETRPNQETQYF	TGCGCCAGCTCGGAAACGAGACCAAACCAAGAGACCCAGTACTTC
TRBV12-3/TRBV12-4	.	TRBJ2-5	.	CASSLDPGTQYF	TGTGCCAGCAGTTTAGACCCAGGGACCCAGTACTTC
TRBV5-1	few	TRBJ1-1	.	CASSFIGTTEAFF	TGCGCCAGCAGCTTTATAGGGACCACTGAAGCTTTCTTT
TRBV7-9	few	TRBJ2-7	.	CASSSSGGAQSSYEQYF	TGTGCCAGCAGCTCCTCCGGGGGTGCTCAGAGCTCCTACGAGCAGTACTTC
TRBV9	.	TRBJ2-2	.	CASSVGPGNTGELFF	TGTGCCAGCAGCGTAGGCCCGGGGAACACCGGGGAGCTGTTTTTT
TRBV29-1	.	TRBJ2-7	.	CSAGDPIAHEQYF	TGCAGCGCTGGGGACCCAATAGCCCACGAGCAGTACTTC
TRBV29-1	few	TRBJ2-1	.	CSGSLSYNEQFF	TGCAGCGGGTCTCTCTCCTACAATGAGCAGTTCTTC
TRBV7-3	few	TRBJ2-1	.	CASSFRGPSNEQFF	TGTGCCAGCAGCTTCAGGGGTCCTTCCAATGAGCAGTTCTTC
TRBV5-6	.	TRBJ2-1	TRBD2	CASSSRGGTGTSGSSYNEQFF	TGTGCCAGCAGTTCACGGGGGGGTACCGGGACTAGCGGGAGCTCCTACAATGAGCAGTTCTTC
TRBV5-1	.	TRBJ2-5	.	CASSLGVARGETQYF	TGCGCCAGCAGCTTGGGGGTAGCCAGGGGCGAGACCCAGTACTTC
TRBV18	.	TRBJ2-5	.	CASSLNAGRETQYF	TGTGCCAGCTCACTGAACGCAGGACGAGAGACCCAGTACTTC
TRBV9	.	TRBJ2-7	.	CASSGKQGSDYEQYF	TGTGCCAGCAGCGGGAAACAGGGAAGTGACTACGAGCAGTACTTC